The text below deals with one TCR beta chain. What it recognizes is unknown. This specimen comes from a study of T cell responses to AZD1222 COVID-19 vaccine. Overall study findings and caveats: Among the donors, most were white British and more were female, and clonal diversity was possibly underestimated. Seropositive at baseline were only a handful of AZD1222 recipients.

Germline V gives CDR1 KGHSH, CDR2 LQKENI. Trimming removed 2 bases from V and 8 bases from J, with 9 bases in between. The CDR3 sequence is 13 residues long. Using immunoSEQ multiplex PCR, the repertoire was profiled, and TCRdb retains in-frame clones only, with some absent. This sample has fewer than 40,000 clones, with 88% found just once. This TCR was recovered from an adult who received the MenACWY meningococcal vaccine as a control. Sequenced material: peripheral blood, taken 28 days after the second dose of the MenACWY control vaccine. The gene calls are TRBV18 and TRBJ1-4; D gene unclear. The CDR3 bases are TGTGCCAGCTCACCAGGGATCGAGGAAAAACTGTTTTTT. Amino acids: CASSPGIEEKLFF.